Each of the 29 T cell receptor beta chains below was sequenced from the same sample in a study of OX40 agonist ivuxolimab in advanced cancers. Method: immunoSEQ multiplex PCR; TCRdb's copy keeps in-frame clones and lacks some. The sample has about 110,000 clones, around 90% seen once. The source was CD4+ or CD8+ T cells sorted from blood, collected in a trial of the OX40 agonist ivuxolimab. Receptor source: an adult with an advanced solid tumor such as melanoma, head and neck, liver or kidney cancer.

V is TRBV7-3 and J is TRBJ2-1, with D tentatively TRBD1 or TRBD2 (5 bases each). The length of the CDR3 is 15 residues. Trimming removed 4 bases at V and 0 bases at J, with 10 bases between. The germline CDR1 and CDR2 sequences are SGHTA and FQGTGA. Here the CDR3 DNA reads TGTGCCAGCAGCTACGCCGGGACCTCCTACAATGAGCAGTTCTTC. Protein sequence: CASSYAGTSYNEQFF.

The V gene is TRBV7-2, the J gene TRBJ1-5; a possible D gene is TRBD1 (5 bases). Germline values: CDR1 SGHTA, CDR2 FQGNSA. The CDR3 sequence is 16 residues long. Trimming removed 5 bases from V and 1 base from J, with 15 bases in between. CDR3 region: CASSPTGTESNQPQHF. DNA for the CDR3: TGTGCCAGCAGCCCAACGGGGACGGAGAGCAATCAGCCCCAGCATTTT.

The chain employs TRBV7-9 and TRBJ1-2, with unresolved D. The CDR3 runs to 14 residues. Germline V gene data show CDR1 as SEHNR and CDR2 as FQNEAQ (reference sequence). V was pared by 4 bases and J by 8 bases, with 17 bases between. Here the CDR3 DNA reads TGTGCCAGCAGCTCTGATCCCCTTCCCGAGGGCTACACCTTC. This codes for CASSSDPLPEGYTF.

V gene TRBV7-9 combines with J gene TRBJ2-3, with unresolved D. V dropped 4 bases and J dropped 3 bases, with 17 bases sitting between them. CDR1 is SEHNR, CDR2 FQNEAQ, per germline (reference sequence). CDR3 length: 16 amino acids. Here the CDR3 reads CASSSGPSLSTDTQYF. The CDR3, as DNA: TGTGCCAGCAGCTCTGGCCCTAGTTTAAGTACAGATACGCAGTATTTT.

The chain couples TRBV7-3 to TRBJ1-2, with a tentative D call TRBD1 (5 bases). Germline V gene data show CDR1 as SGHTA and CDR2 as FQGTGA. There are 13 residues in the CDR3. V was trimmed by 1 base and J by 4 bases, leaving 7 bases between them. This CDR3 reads CASSLNRGYGYTF. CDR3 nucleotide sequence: TGTGCCAGCAGCTTAAATAGGGGCTATGGCTACACCTTC.

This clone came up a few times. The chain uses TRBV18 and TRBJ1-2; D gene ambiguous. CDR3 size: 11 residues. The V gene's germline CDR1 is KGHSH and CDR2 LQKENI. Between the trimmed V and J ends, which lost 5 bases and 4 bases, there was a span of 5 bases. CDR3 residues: CASSSSYGYTF. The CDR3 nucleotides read TGTGCCAGCTCATCGTCCTATGGCTACACCTTC. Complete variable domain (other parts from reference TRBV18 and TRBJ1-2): NAGVMQNPRHLVRRRGQEARLRCSPMKGHSHVYWYRQLPEEGLKFMVYLQKENIIDESGMPKERFSAEFPKEGPSILRIQQVVRGDSAAYFCASSSSYGYTFGSGTRLTVV.

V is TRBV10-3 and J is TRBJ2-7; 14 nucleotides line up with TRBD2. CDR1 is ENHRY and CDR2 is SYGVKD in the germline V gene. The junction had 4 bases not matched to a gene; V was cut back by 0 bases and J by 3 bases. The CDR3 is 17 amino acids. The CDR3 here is CAISESWTSGRFYEQYF. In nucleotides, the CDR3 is TGTGCCATCAGTGAGTCTTGGACTAGCGGGAGGTTCTACGAGCAGTACTTC.

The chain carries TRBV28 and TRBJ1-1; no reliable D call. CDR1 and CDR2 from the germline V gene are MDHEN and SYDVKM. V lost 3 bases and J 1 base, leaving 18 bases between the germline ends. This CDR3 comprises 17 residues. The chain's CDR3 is CASSFGLDTPPNTEAFF. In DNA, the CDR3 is TGTGCCAGCAGTTTTGGATTAGACACCCCCCCGAACACTGAAGCTTTCTTT. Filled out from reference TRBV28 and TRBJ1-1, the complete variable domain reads DVKVTQSSRYLVKRTGEKVFLECVQDMDHENMFWYRQDPGLGLRLIYFSYDVKMKEKGDIPEGYSVSREKKERFSLILESASTNQTSMYLCASSFGLDTPPNTEAFFGQGTRLTVV.

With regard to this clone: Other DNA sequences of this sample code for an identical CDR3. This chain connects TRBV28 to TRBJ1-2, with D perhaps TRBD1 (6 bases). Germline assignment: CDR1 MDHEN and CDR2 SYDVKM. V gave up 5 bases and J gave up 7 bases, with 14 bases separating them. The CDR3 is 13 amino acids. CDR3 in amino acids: CASSLPGESGYTF. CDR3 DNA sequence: TGTGCCAGCAGTCTCCCAGGGGAATCTGGCTACACCTTC.

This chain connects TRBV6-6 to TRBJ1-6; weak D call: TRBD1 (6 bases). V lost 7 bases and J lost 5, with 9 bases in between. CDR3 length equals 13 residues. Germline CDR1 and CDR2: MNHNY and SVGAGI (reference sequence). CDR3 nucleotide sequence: TGTGCCAGCAATTCAGGGGATAATTCACCCCTCCACTTT. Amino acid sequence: CASNSGDNSPLHF.

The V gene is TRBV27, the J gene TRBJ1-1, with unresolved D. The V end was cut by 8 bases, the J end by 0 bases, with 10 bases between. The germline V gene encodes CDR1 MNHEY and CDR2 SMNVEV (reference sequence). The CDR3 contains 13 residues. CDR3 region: CASGLRVNTEAFF. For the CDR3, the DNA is TGTGCCAGCGGTCTGAGGGTGAACACTGAAGCTTTCTTT.

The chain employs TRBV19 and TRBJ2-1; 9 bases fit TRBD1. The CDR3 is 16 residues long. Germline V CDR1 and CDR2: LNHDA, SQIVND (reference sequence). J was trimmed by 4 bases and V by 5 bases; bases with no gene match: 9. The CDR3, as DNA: TGTGCCAGTAGTGTCACAGGGGGCGTAGAGTACAATGAGCAGTTCTTC. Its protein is CASSVTGGVEYNEQFF.

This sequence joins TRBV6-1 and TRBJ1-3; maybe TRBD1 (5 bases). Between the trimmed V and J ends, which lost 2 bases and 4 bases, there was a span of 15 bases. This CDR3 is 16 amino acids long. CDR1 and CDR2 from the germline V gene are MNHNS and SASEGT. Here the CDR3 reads CASSESRGGQGNTIYF. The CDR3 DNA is TGTGCCAGCAGTGAATCGAGGGGCGGTCAGGGAAACACCATATATTTT.

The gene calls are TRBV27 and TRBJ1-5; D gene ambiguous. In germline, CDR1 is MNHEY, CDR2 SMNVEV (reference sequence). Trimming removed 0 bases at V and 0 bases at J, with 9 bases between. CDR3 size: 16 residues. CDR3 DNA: TGTGCCAGCAGTTTATCTTTCGCCTATAGCAATCAGCCCCAGCATTTT. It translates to CASSLSFAYSNQPQHF.

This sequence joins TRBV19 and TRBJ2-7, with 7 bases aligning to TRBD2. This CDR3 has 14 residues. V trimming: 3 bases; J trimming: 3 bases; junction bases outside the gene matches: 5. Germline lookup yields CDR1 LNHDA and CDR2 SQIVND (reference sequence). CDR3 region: CASSIRREHYEQYF. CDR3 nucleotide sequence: TGTGCCAGTAGTATCCGGCGGGAGCACTACGAGCAGTACTTC.

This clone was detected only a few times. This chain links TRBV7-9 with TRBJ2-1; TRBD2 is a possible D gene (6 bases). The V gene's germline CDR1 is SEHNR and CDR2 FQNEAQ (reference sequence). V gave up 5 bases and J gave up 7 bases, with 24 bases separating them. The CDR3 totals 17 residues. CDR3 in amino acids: CASSQRAGSSEVNEQFF. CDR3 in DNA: TGTGCCAGCAGCCAGCGAGCCGGGAGCAGTGAAGTTAATGAGCAGTTCTTC.

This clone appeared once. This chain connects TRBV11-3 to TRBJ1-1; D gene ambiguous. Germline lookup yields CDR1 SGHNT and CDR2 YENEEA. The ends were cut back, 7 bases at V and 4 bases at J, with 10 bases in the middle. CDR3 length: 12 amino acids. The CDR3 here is CASTIRGTEAFF. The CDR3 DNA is TGTGCCAGCACCATTCGGGGCACTGAAGCTTTCTTT.

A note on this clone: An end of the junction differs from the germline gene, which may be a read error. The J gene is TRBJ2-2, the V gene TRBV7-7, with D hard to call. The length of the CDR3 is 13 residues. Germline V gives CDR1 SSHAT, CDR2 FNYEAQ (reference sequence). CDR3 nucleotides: TGTGCTAGCAGTCCCACGATGGGCGGGGAGCTGTTTTTT. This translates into CASSPTMGGELFF.

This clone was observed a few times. CDR3 nucleotide sequence: TGCGCCAGCAGCATCCGGGACGGCTCCTACGAGCAGTACTTC. This translates into CASSIRDGSYEQYF. The chain couples TRBV5-1 to TRBJ2-7; D tentatively fits TRBD1 or TRBD2 (5 bases each). The CDR3 loop spans 14 amino acids. V was trimmed by 4 bases and J by 0 bases, leaving 11 bases between them. The germline CDR1 and CDR2 sequences are SGHRS and YFSETQ.

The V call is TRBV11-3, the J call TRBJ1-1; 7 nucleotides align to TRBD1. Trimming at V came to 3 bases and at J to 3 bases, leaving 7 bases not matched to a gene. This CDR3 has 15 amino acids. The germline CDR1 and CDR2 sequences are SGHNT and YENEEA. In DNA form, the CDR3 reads TGTGCCAGCAGCTTTACAGGGGCCATGGACACTGAAGCTTTCTTT. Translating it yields CASSFTGAMDTEAFF.

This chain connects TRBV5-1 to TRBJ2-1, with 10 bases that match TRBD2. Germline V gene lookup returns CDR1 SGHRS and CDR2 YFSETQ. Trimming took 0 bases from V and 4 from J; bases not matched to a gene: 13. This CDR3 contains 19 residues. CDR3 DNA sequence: TGCGCCAGCAGCTTGGTCCCCTTATCTAGCGGGAGAACGTACAATGAGCAGTTCTTC. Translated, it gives CASSLVPLSSGRTYNEQFF.

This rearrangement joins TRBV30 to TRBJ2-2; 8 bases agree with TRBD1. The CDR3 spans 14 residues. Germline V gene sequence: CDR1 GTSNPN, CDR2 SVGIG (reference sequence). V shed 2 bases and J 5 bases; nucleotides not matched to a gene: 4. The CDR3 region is CAWSWGQATGELFF. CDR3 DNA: TGTGCCTGGAGTTGGGGACAGGCAACCGGGGAGCTGTTTTTT.

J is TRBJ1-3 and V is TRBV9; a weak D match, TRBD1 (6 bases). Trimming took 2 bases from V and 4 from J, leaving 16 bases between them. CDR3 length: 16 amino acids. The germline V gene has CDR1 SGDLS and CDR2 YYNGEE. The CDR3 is CASSVVAGGPGNTIYF. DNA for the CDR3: TGTGCCAGCAGCGTCGTAGCGGGGGGGCCGGGAAACACCATATATTTT.

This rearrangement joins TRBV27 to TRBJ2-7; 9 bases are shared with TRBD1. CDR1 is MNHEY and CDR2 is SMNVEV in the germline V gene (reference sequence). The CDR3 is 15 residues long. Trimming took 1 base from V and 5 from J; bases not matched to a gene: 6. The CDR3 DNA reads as TGTGCCAGCAGTTTATATGGGGGACAGGGAGACGAGCAGTACTTC. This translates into CASSLYGGQGDEQYF.

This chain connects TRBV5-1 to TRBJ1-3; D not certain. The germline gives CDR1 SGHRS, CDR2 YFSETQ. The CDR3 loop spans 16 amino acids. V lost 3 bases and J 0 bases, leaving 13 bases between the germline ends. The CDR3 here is CASSSTDPGSGNTIYF. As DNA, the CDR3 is TGCGCCAGCAGCTCCACGGATCCGGGCTCTGGAAACACCATATATTTT. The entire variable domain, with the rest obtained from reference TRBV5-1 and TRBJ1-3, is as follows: KAGVTQTPRYLIKTRGQQVTLSCSPISGHRSVSWYQQTPGQGLQFLFEYFSETQRNKGNFPGRFSGRQFSNSRSEMNVSTLELGDSALYLCASSSTDPGSGNTIYFGEGSWLTVV.

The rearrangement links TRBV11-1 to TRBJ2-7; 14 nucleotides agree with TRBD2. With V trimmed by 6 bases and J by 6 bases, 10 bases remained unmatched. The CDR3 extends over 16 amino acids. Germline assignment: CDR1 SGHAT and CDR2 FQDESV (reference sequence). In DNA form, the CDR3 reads TGTGCCAGCAGTCAACACGGGACTAGCGGGAGATTCGAGCAGTACTTC. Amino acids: CASSQHGTSGRFEQYF.

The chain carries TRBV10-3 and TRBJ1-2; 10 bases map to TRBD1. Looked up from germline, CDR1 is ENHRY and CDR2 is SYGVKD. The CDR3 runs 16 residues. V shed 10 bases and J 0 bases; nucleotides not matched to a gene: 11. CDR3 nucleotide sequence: TGTGCCACTAGGCCGGGACAGGGGTTATCTAACTATGGCTACACCTTC. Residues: CATRPGQGLSNYGYTF.

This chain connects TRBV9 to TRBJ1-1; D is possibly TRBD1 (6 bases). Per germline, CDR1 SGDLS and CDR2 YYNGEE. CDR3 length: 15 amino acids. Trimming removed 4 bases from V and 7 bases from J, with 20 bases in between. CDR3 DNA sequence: TGTGCCAGCAGCCCTACACTGGACAGCGAGCTTGAAGCTTTCTTT. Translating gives CASSPTLDSELEAFF.

The CDR3 here is CASSPGQSTDTQYF. CDR3 nucleotides: TGTGCCAGCTCACCAGGGCAGAGCACAGATACGCAGTATTTT. V and J are TRBV18 and TRBJ2-3; D gene ambiguous. CDR3 length equals 14 residues. Germline values: CDR1 KGHSH, CDR2 LQKENI. V was shortened by 2 bases and J by 0 bases, with 6 bases between the two germline ends.